These 18 T cell receptor beta chains were sequenced from one sample in a study of cytomegalovirus exposure and HLA in healthy donors. PCR amplification relied on 60 Vbeta primers (plus 13 Jbeta primers). Produced via immunoSEQ multiplex PCR; TCRdb's table is partial and in-frame only. The table records more than 110,000 clones, 70% to 85% of them present only once. Sequenced: PBMCs. These receptors all come from a woman in her fifties or sixties in good health and CMV-seropositive.

V and J are TRBV5-4 and TRBJ2-5; TRBD1 matches 7 bases. Germline trimming cut 2 bases from V and 2 bases from J; bases unmatched to any gene: 3. The CDR3 is 14 amino acids. Per the germline V gene, CDR1 is SGHNT and CDR2 is YYREEE (reference sequence). CDR3 coding DNA: TGTGCCAGCAGCTTCTGGACAGGACAAGAGACCCAGTACTTC. This encodes CASSFWTGQETQYF.

This sequence joins TRBV2 and TRBJ2-2; D may be TRBD2 (6 bases). The CDR3 extends over 13 amino acids. Trimming took 6 bases from V and 5 from J, leaving 10 bases between them. Germline loops: CDR1 SNHLY, CDR2 FYNNEI. This chain's CDR3 is CASSKEGTGELFF. The DNA of the CDR3 is TGTGCCAGCAGCAAGGAGGGGACCGGGGAGCTGTTTTTT.

This chain links TRBV19 with TRBJ1-5; D is undetermined. Trimming took off 2 bases at V and 5 bases at J, with 7 bases between the two ends. Germline values: CDR1 LNHDA, CDR2 SQIVND (reference sequence). The CDR3 length is 13 residues. CDR3 sequence: CASSIQADQPQHF. Written as DNA, the CDR3 is TGTGCCAGTAGTATACAGGCAGATCAGCCCCAGCATTTT.

CDR3 sequence: CASSIPGSAGELFF. Written as DNA, the CDR3 is TGTGCCAGTAGTATACCAGGGTCCGCCGGGGAGCTGTTTTTT. The V and J genes are TRBV19 and TRBJ2-2, with D possibly TRBD1 on 5 matching bases. Trimming cost V 2 bases and J 6 bases, with 10 bases left between them. The CDR3 length is 14 residues. Looked up from germline, CDR1 is LNHDA and CDR2 is SQIVND (reference sequence). Supplemented by reference TRBV19 and TRBJ2-2, the full variable domain reads DGGITQSPKYLFRKEGQNVTLSCEQNLNHDAMYWYRQDPGQGLRLIYYSQIVNDFQKGDIAEGYSVSREKKESFPLTVTSAQKNPTAFYLCASSIPGSAGELFFGEGSRLTVL.

The chain couples TRBV11-2 to TRBJ1-6; 9 nucleotides agree with TRBD1. This CDR3 spans 14 amino acids. Germline trimming cut 5 bases from V and 13 bases from J; bases unmatched to any gene: 9. Germline V gene data show CDR1 as SGHAT and CDR2 as FQNNGV. Written as DNA, the CDR3 is TGTGCCAGCAGCGTCGGGACAGGGACTTTCCCCCTCCACTTT. Protein product: CASSVGTGTFPLHF.

This chain joins TRBV7-9 and TRBJ2-5; D may be TRBD1 (6 bases). The ends were cut back, 0 bases at V and 5 bases at J, with 7 bases in the middle. This CDR3 comprises 13 residues. Germline CDR1 is SEHNR and CDR2 is FQNEAQ (reference sequence). The CDR3 reads CASSLAGAETQYF. CDR3 nucleotide sequence: TGTGCCAGCAGCTTAGCGGGGGCGGAGACCCAGTACTTC.

The J gene is TRBJ2-4, the V gene TRBV18, with TRBD1 as a possible D gene (5 bases). Germline assignment: CDR1 KGHSH and CDR2 LQKENI. The CDR3 consists of 16 residues. Trimming took 0 bases from V and 0 from J, leaving 9 bases between them. This CDR3 reads CASSPPRVGAKNIQYF. Written as DNA, the CDR3 is TGTGCCAGCTCACCACCCAGGGTCGGAGCCAAAAACATTCAGTACTTC. The entire variable domain, with the rest obtained from reference TRBV18 and TRBJ2-4, is as follows: NAGVMQNPRHLVRRRGQEARLRCSPMKGHSHVYWYRQLPEEGLKFMVYLQKENIIDESGMPKERFSAEFPKEGPSILRIQQVVRGDSAAYFCASSPPRVGAKNIQYFGAGTRLSVL.

This chain joins TRBV9 and TRBJ2-5, with TRBD2 matching 12 bases. Matching the DNA end better, TRBJ2-7 makes the J call doubtful. The length of the CDR3 is 16 residues. Germline loops: CDR1 SGDLS, CDR2 YYNGEE. The CDR3 DNA sequence: TGTGCCAGCAGCCCAACGACTAGCGGGGGAATAAACGAGCAGTACTTC. It translates to CASSPTTSGGINEQYF.

This chain joins TRBV5-1 and TRBJ2-3; 10 nucleotides match TRBD1. This CDR3 region has 18 residues. Germline CDR1 SGHRS, CDR2 YFSETQ. With V trimmed by 4 bases and J by 3 bases, 14 bases remained unmatched. The DNA for the CDR3 is TGCGCCAGCAGCACCCGGGGACAGGGGCACTTGGGGACAGATACGCAGTATTTT. It specifies CASSTRGQGHLGTDTQYF.

The CDR3 loop is CASSYDGQGTNTGELFF. For the CDR3, the DNA is TGCGCCAGCAGCTACGATGGACAGGGAACGAACACCGGGGAGCTGTTTTTT. The rearrangement uses TRBV5-1 and TRBJ2-2; the match to TRBD1 covers 8 bases. V lost 3 bases and J lost 0; bases outside the gene matches: 7. The CDR3 consists of 17 residues. From germline, CDR1 is SGHRS and CDR2 YFSETQ.

The V and J genes are TRBV28 and TRBJ1-2; TRBD1 aligns across 9 bases. Looked up from germline, CDR1 is MDHEN and CDR2 is SYDVKM. Trimming took 7 bases from V and 4 from J; bases not matched to a gene: 10. This CDR3 contains 15 residues. CDR3 protein: CASTLRDRDSYGYTF. CDR3 coding DNA: TGTGCCAGCACCCTCCGGGACAGGGATAGCTATGGCTACACCTTC.

This chain joins TRBV29-1 and TRBJ2-3; D is perhaps TRBD2 (6 bases). This CDR3 spans 13 amino acids. Germline lookup yields CDR1 SQVTM and CDR2 ANQGSEA. Trimming took off 3 bases at V and 5 bases at J, with 12 bases between the two ends. The CDR3 here is CSVEGWGGDTQYF. As DNA, the CDR3 is TGCAGCGTTGAGGGGTGGGGAGGAGATACGCAGTATTTT.

The rearrangement links TRBV25-1 to TRBJ2-2; 8 bases fit TRBD2. Trimming removed 10 bases from V and 8 bases from J; junction bases left unmatched: 9. CDR3 length equals 13 residues. Germline V gives CDR1 MGHDK, CDR2 SYGVNS. The CDR3 nucleotides are TGTGCCACACTGAGCGGGGGAATAGGGGAGCTGTTTTTT. Its protein product is CATLSGGIGELFF.

The chain recombines TRBV4-2 with TRBJ2-7; 14 bases match TRBD2. V gave up 4 bases and J gave up 1 base; unmatched junction bases: 12. CDR1 and CDR2 (germline): LGHNA, YNFKEQ. This CDR3 region has 19 residues. The chain's CDR3 is CASSRLPGLAGVDSYEQYF. DNA of the CDR3: TGTGCCAGCAGCCGCCTGCCGGGACTAGCGGGGGTTGATTCCTACGAGCAGTACTTC.

The CDR3 reads CASGLAPRQGGRANYGYTF. The CDR3 DNA sequence: TGTGCTAGTGGTTTGGCCCCTCGACAGGGGGGTAGAGCTAACTATGGCTACACCTTC. The chain uses TRBV12-5 and TRBJ1-2, with TRBD1 matching 9 bases. With 1 base clipped from V and 0 bases from J, the junction kept 12 bases outside the gene matches. CDR1 LGHNT and CDR2 FRNRAP come from the germline V gene. The CDR3 covers 19 residues.

The gene calls are TRBV7-9 and TRBJ1-3, with a weak D call TRBD1 (5 bases). Germline CDR1 is SEHNR and CDR2 is FQNEAQ (reference sequence). There are 15 residues in the CDR3. Trimming stripped 5 bases from V and 4 bases from J, with 15 bases between. The DNA for the CDR3 is TGTGCCAGCAGCCCGGCGGGGCAGGCGGGAAACACCATATATTTT. As protein: CASSPAGQAGNTIYF.

This sequence joins TRBV12-5 and TRBJ1-6, with D maybe TRBD1 (6 bases). Per germline, CDR1 LGHNT and CDR2 FRNRAP. Deletions cut 1 base from V and 9 bases from J, with 19 bases between. The CDR3 is 17 residues long. The DNA for the CDR3 is TGTGCTAGTGGTTTGGGGGGCACAGGGTCCGTCCTTTCACCCCTCCACTTT. Its translation is CASGLGGTGSVLSPLHF.

The chain recombines TRBV29-1 with TRBJ2-5, with TRBD2 matching over 7 bases. With V trimmed by 4 bases and J by 5 bases, 7 bases remained unmatched. The CDR3 totals 13 residues. Per germline, CDR1 SQVTM and CDR2 ANQGSEA. CDR3 DNA sequence: TGCAGCGTTGCCCGGGGGGAGGGGGAGACCCAGTACTTC. Its protein is CSVARGEGETQYF.